The 21 T cell receptor beta chains reported below all come from one sample, sequenced in a study of cytomegalovirus exposure and HLA in healthy donors. Both 60 Vbeta primers and 13 Jbeta primers went into the PCR. Profiled with immunoSEQ multiplex PCR; TCRdb holds only in-frame clones, not every one. In the table there are under 150,000 clones, about 85% of which are singletons. Sequencing was performed on PBMCs. These receptors were collected from a boy between 5 and 17 years old in good health and CMV-seronegative.

This clone was detected only a few times. The chain links TRBV13 to TRBJ2-3; D is possibly TRBD1 (5 bases). The CDR3 runs to 13 residues. Trimming took 2 bases from V and 5 from J, leaving 8 bases between them. Germline V CDR1 and CDR2: PRHDT, FYEKMQ (reference sequence). The CDR3: CASSLWGEDTQYF. The CDR3 nucleotides read TGTGCCAGCAGCTTATGGGGCGAAGATACGCAGTATTTT.

This rearrangement joins TRBV7-2 to TRBJ1-5; D call uncertain. The CDR3 consists of 15 residues. Deletions cut 1 base from V and 3 bases from J, with 10 bases between. Germline V gives CDR1 SGHTA, CDR2 FQGNSA. DNA of the CDR3: TGTGCCAGCAGCTTAGGAGGTCAGCCCAATCAGCCCCAGCATTTT. Its translation: CASSLGGQPNQPQHF. Full variable domain (missing parts from reference TRBV7-2 and TRBJ1-5): GAGVSQSPSNKVTEKGKDVELRCDPISGHTALYWYRQSLGQGLEFLIYFQGNSAPDKSGLPSDRFSAERTGGSVSTLTIQRTQQEDSAVYLCASSLGGQPNQPQHFGDGTRLSIL.

The V and J genes are TRBV10-3 and TRBJ2-3; unclear D gene. CDR1 and CDR2 (germline): ENHRY, SYGVKD. The CDR3 is 14 residues long. V was shortened by 3 bases and J by 2 bases, with 9 bases between the two germline ends. The CDR3 coding sequence is TGTGCCATCAGTGATTCTGGCACCACAGATACGCAGTATTTT. Protein sequence: CAISDSGTTDTQYF.

CDR3 bases: TGTGCCAGCAGCCGGGGACTAGACTACGAGCAGTACTTC. Protein product: CASSRGLDYEQYF. The chain links TRBV6-6 to TRBJ2-7, with 8 bases identical to TRBD2. Losses at the gene ends were 6 bases for V and 3 bases for J; bases not matched to a gene: 4. CDR3 length: 13 residues. The germline V gene has CDR1 MNHNY and CDR2 SVGAGI (reference sequence).

This chain connects TRBV4-1 to TRBJ2-3; 8 bases match TRBD2. Germline V CDR1 and CDR2: MGHRA, YSYEKL. This CDR3 contains 18 residues. Trimming cost V 3 bases and J 4 bases; bases outside gene matches: 15. The CDR3 loop reads CASSHKGGGRGAADTQYF. CDR3 DNA sequence: TGCGCCAGCAGCCATAAAGGAGGTGGGCGGGGGGCCGCAGATACGCAGTATTTT.

The J gene is TRBJ2-1, the V gene TRBV7-6, with 7 nucleotides matching TRBD1. The junction had 12 bases not matched to a gene; V was cut back by 5 bases and J by 8 bases. Germline V CDR1 and CDR2: SGHVS, FNYEAQ. This CDR3 region has 15 residues. The CDR3 protein is CASSLTGARFHEQFF. The CDR3 nucleotides read TGTGCCAGCAGCCTCACAGGGGCTCGCTTCCATGAGCAGTTCTTC.

This clone came up once. The rearrangement links TRBV5-1 to TRBJ2-1; 8 bases line up with TRBD1. The germline CDR1 and CDR2 sequences are SGHRS and YFSETQ. The junction had 8 bases not matched to a gene; V was cut back by 5 bases and J by 10 bases. CDR3 length: 13 amino acids. CDR3 DNA: TGCGCCAGCAGTGTCGGACAGGGATGGGAGCAGTTCTTC. It codes for CASSVGQGWEQFF.

Turning to this clone: This likely comes from a read error, as the CDR3 has no conserved phenylalanine or tryptophan at its end. V gene TRBV4-1 combines with J gene TRBJ1-1, with 10 bases fitting TRBD1. Germline lookup yields CDR1 MGHRA and CDR2 YSYEKL. The CDR3 runs to 16 residues. Germline trimming cut 3 bases from V and 7 bases from J; bases unmatched to any gene: 11. CDR3 loop: CASSHLLGGQGFEAFL. The CDR3 bases are TGCGCCAGCAGCCACCTCCTAGGGGGACAGGGGTTTGAAGCTTTCCTT.

The count of this clone is one. The chain uses TRBV18 and TRBJ2-6; TRBD1 matches 7 bases. The CDR3 length is 15 residues. Germline CDR1 and CDR2: KGHSH and LQKENI. V was clipped by 3 bases and J by 4 bases; unmatched bases: 3. The CDR3, as DNA: TGTGCCAGCTCACCCGACAGGGCCGGGGCCAACGTCCTGACTTTC. Translation: CASSPDRAGANVLTF.

The rearrangement joins TRBV11-3 to TRBJ1-2; D gene uncertain. The CDR3 runs 12 residues. With 5 bases removed from V and 4 bases from J, the gap between germline ends came to 8 bases. The germline gives CDR1 SGHNT, CDR2 YENEEA. The CDR3 loop is CASSRSGYGYTF. The CDR3 DNA reads TGTGCCAGCAGCCGGAGCGGCTATGGCTACACCTTC.

J is TRBJ1-2 and V is TRBV27, with D unresolved. Germline V gene data show CDR1 as MNHEY and CDR2 as SMNVEV (reference sequence). The CDR3 contains 14 residues. V lost 2 bases and J 5 bases, leaving 12 bases between the germline ends. CDR3 bases: TGTGCCAGCAGTTTAGGCTCGGGAGGATATGGCTACACCTTC. Its protein is CASSLGSGGYGYTF.

The chain combines TRBV7-2 with TRBJ2-5; a weak D match, TRBD1 (6 bases). The germline V gene encodes CDR1 SGHTA and CDR2 FQGNSA. This CDR3 has 15 residues. V shed 3 bases and J shed 0 bases, with 11 bases lying between them. This chain's CDR3 is CASSFRGDNQETQYF. In nucleotides, the CDR3 is TGTGCCAGCAGCTTCCGTGGGGACAACCAAGAGACCCAGTACTTC. Based on the CDR3 plus reference TRBV7-2 and TRBJ2-5, the full variable domain is GAGVSQSPSNKVTEKGKDVELRCDPISGHTALYWYRQSLGQGLEFLIYFQGNSAPDKSGLPSDRFSAERTGGSVSTLTIQRTQQEDSAVYLCASSFRGDNQETQYFGPGTRLLVL.

The V gene is TRBV4-3, the J gene TRBJ1-6; D is unclear. The CDR3 covers 13 residues. Germline V gene lookup returns CDR1 LGHNA and CDR2 YSLEER. V was trimmed by 0 bases and J by 10 bases, leaving 7 bases between them. CDR3 sequence (DNA): TGCGCCAGCAGCCAAGACGGGGAATCACCCCTCCACTTT. This encodes CASSQDGESPLHF.

The V call is TRBV27, the J call TRBJ2-1; D is unclear. Germline V gene sequence: CDR1 MNHEY, CDR2 SMNVEV (reference sequence). The CDR3 is made up of 15 amino acids. V lost 3 bases, J lost 0 bases, and 9 bases lay in between. This CDR3 is CASSFPGSSYNEQFF. The CDR3 region has the DNA TGTGCCAGCAGTTTTCCAGGAAGCTCCTACAATGAGCAGTTCTTC.

This clone is a singleton in its sample. This chain joins TRBV29-1 and TRBJ2-5, with 8 bases that match TRBD1. The DNA end is a closer match to TRBJ2-7, so the J assignment may be wrong. The CDR3 length is 14 residues. The germline gives CDR1 SQVTM, CDR2 ANQGSEA. This CDR3 is CSVLWQGAAYEQYF. As DNA, the CDR3 is TGCAGCGTTCTCTGGCAGGGGGCCGCCTACGAGCAGTACTTC.

This clone was found a few times. V usage is TRBV4-3 and J usage is TRBJ2-1, with 7 bases aligning to TRBD1. Looked up from germline, CDR1 is LGHNA and CDR2 is YSLEER. Trimming took 1 base from V and 5 from J; bases not matched to a gene: 11. This CDR3 region has 17 residues. The DNA for the CDR3 is TGCGCCAGCAGCCAAGGCCCCCCGGGACAGATAAACAATGAGCAGTTCTTC. Its protein product is CASSQGPPGQINNEQFF.

The chain uses TRBV4-1 and TRBJ1-3; D might be TRBD1 (5 bases). Trimming pared 0 bases from V and 0 bases from J, leaving 12 bases between. The length of the CDR3 is 17 residues. Looked up from germline, CDR1 is MGHRA and CDR2 is YSYEKL. CDR3 region: CASSQDPRGGSGNTIYF. DNA for the CDR3: TGCGCCAGCAGCCAAGACCCGCGGGGGGGCTCTGGAAACACCATATATTTT.

This clone has more than one count but fewer than ten. Additional DNA sequences in this sample encode the identical CDR3. The J gene is TRBJ1-1, the V gene TRBV11-3; no reliable D call. V was cut by 6 bases and J by 1 base, with 6 bases left in between. This CDR3 has 12 amino acids. The germline V gene encodes CDR1 SGHNT and CDR2 YENEEA. The CDR3 loop is CASSTRNTEAFF. CDR3 sequence (DNA): TGTGCCAGCAGTACACGGAACACTGAAGCTTTCTTT.

The chain recombines TRBV5-6 with TRBJ1-2; TRBD1 might be the D (5 bases). CDR3 length equals 14 residues. With 1 base removed from V and 8 bases from J, the gap between germline ends came to 15 bases. The germline gives CDR1 SGHDT, CDR2 YYEEEE. The CDR3 DNA reads as TGTGCCAGCAGCTTGTTGGACGACAGCCTGGGCTACACCTTC. This encodes CASSLLDDSLGYTF.

The rearrangement links TRBV7-9 to TRBJ1-1, with 7 bases matching TRBD1. From germline, CDR1 is SEHNR and CDR2 FQNEAQ (reference sequence). The CDR3 runs to 15 residues. The ends lost 0 bases at V and 3 bases at J; junction bases unmatched: 4. The DNA for the CDR3 is TGTGCCAGCAGCTTAGCGCTTAGGGGGCACACTGAAGCTTTCTTT. Translation: CASSLALRGHTEAFF.

J is TRBJ2-1 and V is TRBV9, with TRBD2 matching 12 bases. Losses at the gene ends were 4 bases for V and 0 bases for J; bases not matched to a gene: 14. CDR1 and CDR2 (germline): SGDLS, YYNGEE. This CDR3 contains 20 residues. CDR3 residues: CASSTRSPGLAGSSYNEQFF. DNA for the CDR3: TGTGCCAGCAGCACCCGTAGCCCGGGACTAGCGGGCAGCTCCTACAATGAGCAGTTCTTC.